Listed below are T cell receptor beta chains from one sample, sequenced in a study of CD8 T cells in Susac syndrome. MiXCR, run by TCRdb on the immunoSEQ multiplex PCR reads, gives a single entry per CDR3 protein. This sample has 130,000 to 150,000 distinct CDR3 sequences, with more than 90% found just once. Input material: CD4+ T cells from PBMCs. Receptors originate from a human donor with Susac syndrome. Each CDR3 is given with its conserved first and last residue. D genes are given only for firm matches. The listing skips clone size in some rows; elsewhere it reads once, few, many or a size class.

V gene	J gene	D gene	clone size	CDR3 DNA	CDR3 protein
TRBV9	TRBJ1-6	TRBD1	-	TGTGCCAGCAGCCCAAGCCCCACGGACAGGAGCTCCTATAATTCACCCCTCCACTTT	CASSPSPTDRSSYNSPLHF
TRBV28	TRBJ2-5	TRBD2	-	TGTGCCAGCAGTTCCAACACCGGGGGGTTTCAGGAGACCCAGTACTTC	CASSSNTGGFQETQYF
TRBV7-3	TRBJ2-3	-	-	TGTGCCAGCAGCCCAGGACCCTCATACACAGATACGCAGTATTTT	CASSPGPSYTDTQYF
TRBV27	TRBJ2-2	TRBD2	-	TGTGCCAGCAGTTCGGCTAGCGGGAGGGCGCGCACCGGGGAGCTGTTTTTT	CASSSASGRARTGELFF
TRBV5-1	TRBJ2-7	-	-	TGCGCCAGCAGCGCGACTGGGGGCGAGCAGTACTTC	CASSATGGEQYF
TRBV20-1	TRBJ2-5	-	-	TGCAGTGCTAGAGATGGGAGCTTCCAAGAGACCCAGTACTTC	CSARDGSFQETQYF
TRBV12-3/TRBV12-4	TRBJ2-5	-	-	TGTGCCAGCAGAGATACAGGGTCGGTTCACTTC	CASRDTGSVHF
TRBV19	TRBJ2-5	-	once	TGTGCCAGTAGTACCGGATGGGGGGTCGACGAGACCCAGTACTTC	CASSTGWGVDETQYF
TRBV28	TRBJ2-5	TRBD1	-	TGTGCCAGCAGTTTATACTCAGGGGGCCCAGAACAAGAGACCCAGTACTTC	CASSLYSGGPEQETQYF
TRBV20-1	TRBJ1-1	-	-	TGCAGTGCTTTATCGGACAGCCCTATGAACACTGAAGCTTTCTTT	CSALSDSPMNTEAFF
TRBV20-1	TRBJ2-2	-	once	TGCAGTGCTAGAATTAGCGGCAGAAACACCGGGGAGCTGTTTTTT	CSARISGRNTGELFF
TRBV7-9	TRBJ2-4	-	-	TGTGCCAGCAGCCCCAGATTGGGGGTAGCCAAAAACATTCAGTACTTC	CASSPRLGVAKNIQYF
TRBV27	TRBJ2-3	-	-	TGTGCCAGCAGTTTCTGGGCGGGGAGCACAGATACGCAGTATTTT	CASSFWAGSTDTQYF
TRBV2	TRBJ1-1	-	-	TGTGCCAGCACCATCCGAGGGCCAGGGGAAGCTTTCTTT	CASTIRGPGEAFF
TRBV5-1	TRBJ2-5	TRBD1	-	TGCGCCAGCAGCTTGGGGACAGGGGGCGAAGAGACCCAGTACTTC	CASSLGTGGEETQYF
TRBV14	TRBJ1-6	TRBD1	-	TGTGCCAGCAGCCAACAGGGGGCTGTCAATTCACCCCTCCACTTT	CASSQQGAVNSPLHF
TRBV3-1	TRBJ2-5	TRBD2	-	TGTGCCAGCAGCCAATCACTAGCGGAAGAGACCCAGTACTTC	CASSQSLAEETQYF
TRBV5-8	TRBJ2-3	-	-	TGTGCCAGCAGCTTGGGCGGCCACCGAGCTAGCACAGATACGCAGTATTTT	CASSLGGHRASTDTQYF
TRBV3-1	TRBJ1-2	-	-	TGTGCCAGCAGCGCTCAGACAGGCCACTATGGCTACACCTTC	CASSAQTGHYGYTF
TRBV5-1	TRBJ2-7	TRBD2	-	TGCGCCAGCAGCTTGGTCGGGACTACCGACTACGAGCAGTACTTC	CASSLVGTTDYEQYF
TRBV7-3	TRBJ2-3	-	-	TGTGCCAGCAGCTCAGCCCCCCAAACAGATACGCAGTATTTT	CASSSAPQTDTQYF
TRBV29-1	TRBJ1-2	TRBD1	-	TGCAGCGTTGGTGGGGGGACAGGGGATGGCTACACCTTC	CSVGGGTGDGYTF
TRBV28	TRBJ2-7	-	-	TGTGCCAGCAAGTGGGACATAGGTTCCTACGAGCAGTACTTC	CASKWDIGSYEQYF
TRBV28	TRBJ2-1	-	-	TGTGCCAGCAGGACCTCAGGGGTTGAGCAGTTCTTC	CASRTSGVEQFF
TRBV20-1	TRBJ2-1	-	-	TGCAGTGCTAGAGAAGGAGGGGCGCGGAGTGAGCAGTTCTTC	CSAREGGARSEQFF
TRBV29-1	TRBJ1-3	TRBD1	-	TGCAGCGTTGGCTCTCCGGGACAGGCTGTAGGAAACACCATATATTTT	CSVGSPGQAVGNTIYF
TRBV24-1	TRBJ1-5	-	-	TGTGCCACCAGTGACCCCCGATTGGAAGGGAGTAATCAGCCCCAGCATTTT	CATSDPRLEGSNQPQHF
TRBV5-1	TRBJ2-2	-	-	TGCGCCAGCAGCTTGGTCCCCGCCGCAAACACCGGGGAGCTGTTTTTT	CASSLVPAANTGELFF
TRBV12-3/TRBV12-4	TRBJ2-2	-	-	TGTGCCAGCAGGAAACGGGGGCCTCCTCCGAACACCGGGGAGCTGTTTTTT	CASRKRGPPPNTGELFF
TRBV20-1	TRBJ1-4	-	once	TGCAGTGCTGCGGCGGGAGCTAATGAAAAACTGTTTTTT	CSAAAGANEKLFF
TRBV6-5	TRBJ2-1	-	-	TGTGCGAGCGGGCGAGCCCCTGGTAATGAGCAGTTCTTC	CASGRAPGNEQFF
TRBV29-1	TRBJ2-5	TRBD2	-	TGCAGCCTCACTAGCGCTCCAAGAGAGACCCAGTACTTC	CSLTSAPRETQYF
TRBV4-1	TRBJ2-1	-	-	TGCGCCAGCAGACCAAGGGACCGTAGCTCCTACAATGAGCAGTTCTTC	CASRPRDRSSYNEQFF
TRBV6-6	TRBJ2-7	TRBD2	-	TGTGCCAGCAGTTACGGAAGCGGGAGGTCCTACGAGCAGTACTTC	CASSYGSGRSYEQYF
TRBV23-1	TRBJ1-1	-	-	TGCGCCAGCAGTAACAGGGTTTATGCTTTCTTT	CASSNRVYAFF
TRBV6-4	TRBJ1-2	TRBD1	-	TGTGCCAGCTCTTTGGACAGGGGTGGATACTATGGCTACACCTTC	CASSLDRGGYYGYTF
TRBV20-1	TRBJ1-1	TRBD1	-	TGCAGTGCTCAGGGACAGTATGAAGCTTTCTTT	CSAQGQYEAFF
TRBV2	TRBJ1-1	-	-	TGTGCCAGCAGTGAAGGCTGGAACACTGAAGCTTTCTTT	CASSEGWNTEAFF
TRBV20-1	TRBJ2-3	-	once	TGCAGTGCTAGCGGGGCGGGTTCCCCAGATACGCAGTATTTT	CSASGAGSPDTQYF
TRBV14	TRBJ2-7	-	-	TGTGCCAGCAGCCAAGACTTTCGGGACTCCCAGTACTTC	CASSQDFRDSQYF
TRBV19	TRBJ2-2	TRBD1	-	TGTGCCAGTAGGGACAGGGGCCAAACCGGGGAGCTGTTTTTT	CASRDRGQTGELFF
TRBV7-2	TRBJ1-2	TRBD1	-	TGTGCCAGCAGCTCACAGGGGGGGAACTATGGCTACACCTTC	CASSSQGGNYGYTF
TRBV7-9	TRBJ1-6	TRBD1	-	TGTGCCAGCAGCCCGGGACAGCAAAATTCACCCCTCCACTTT	CASSPGQQNSPLHF